What follows are 18 T cell receptor beta chains derived from one specimen sequenced in a study of blood T cell repertoires in COVID-19 (dated by TCRdb to the early 2020s). Libraries were built with the immunoSEQ multiplex PCR assay. TCRdb's version of the immuneACCESS table is confined to in-frame rearrangements and falls short of the full clone set. An unresolved V gene accounts for under half of the shortfall where checked; the remainder is of unknown origin. This sample lists about 250,000 clones; over 75% were detected once. Of the sample, 9.1% is held by the ten largest clones. Specimen: PBMCs or T cells enriched from blood (not recorded which). The receptors originated from a woman between 50 and 59 years old with acute COVID-19.

V is TRBV14 and J is TRBJ2-7; no clear D. The ends were cut back, 0 bases at V and 3 bases at J, with 9 bases in the middle. From germline, CDR1 is SGHDN and CDR2 FVKESK. The CDR3 runs 14 residues. The CDR3 reads CASSQDWARYEQYF. The CDR3 nucleotides are TGTGCCAGCAGCCAAGATTGGGCCCGCTACGAGCAGTACTTC.

This clone came up once. This sequence joins TRBV15 and TRBJ1-4; tentative D call: TRBD1 (5 bases). The CDR3 has 15 residues. V lost 2 bases, J lost 8 bases, and 15 bases lay in between. Germline CDR1 LNHNV, CDR2 YYDKDF (reference sequence). The CDR3 DNA follows: TGTGCCACCAGCAGATACCGACAGAGAGGAGAAAAACTGTTTTTT. Encoded protein: CATSRYRQRGEKLFF. The full variable domain, its missing parts supplied by reference TRBV15 and TRBJ1-4, is DAMVIQNPRYQVTQFGKPVTLSCSQTLNHNVMYWYQQKSSQAPKLLFHYYDKDFNNEADTPDNFQSRRPNTSFCFLDIRSPGLGDTAMYLCATSRYRQRGEKLFFGSGTQLSVL.

This clone was seen a single time. This sequence joins TRBV6-5 and TRBJ1-2; TRBD1 matches at 7 bases. This CDR3 has 14 residues. Per germline, CDR1 MNHEY and CDR2 SVGAGI. V lost 8 bases to trimming and J lost 4 bases; unmatched junction nucleotides: 10. CDR3 sequence: CASRGRGQSYGYTF. The DNA of the CDR3 is TGTGCCAGCCGAGGTAGGGGACAGAGCTATGGCTACACCTTC.

Concerning this clone itself: At one end, the junction sequence differs from germline, possibly due to a read error. CDR3 amino acids: CASSLGRGSTDTQYF. DNA for the CDR3: TGTGCTAGCAGCTTAGGGCGGGGGAGCACAGATACGCAGTATTTT. This chain joins TRBV7-7 and TRBJ2-3; 7 nucleotides align to TRBD2. Germline-derived CDR1 and CDR2 are SSHAT and FNYEAQ (reference sequence). This CDR3 spans 15 amino acids.

A single count supports this clone. The rearrangement uses TRBV9 and TRBJ2-2, with a weak D call TRBD1 (6 bases). Germline V lookup: CDR1 SGDLS, CDR2 YYNGEE. The CDR3 totals 15 residues. Trimming removed 4 bases from V and 0 bases from J, with 10 bases in between. The CDR3 DNA reads as TGTGCCAGCAGCACACGGGACACGAACACCGGGGAGCTGTTTTTT. This translates into CASSTRDTNTGELFF. Full variable domain (rest looked up from reference TRBV9 and TRBJ2-2): DSGVTQTPKHLITATGQRVTLRCSPRSGDLSVYWYQQSLDQGLQFLIQYYNGEERAKGNILERFSAQQFPDLHSELNLSSLELGDSALYFCASSTRDTNTGELFFGEGSRLTVL.

This chain links TRBV12-3 or TRBV12-4 with TRBJ1-2; possibly TRBD1 for D (6 bases). Trimming cost V 5 bases and J 2 bases, with 9 bases left between them. The CDR3 length is 13 residues. DNA for the CDR3: TGTGCCAGCAGTGTCCAGGGGAACTATGGCTACACCTTC. It is translated as CASSVQGNYGYTF.

The genes are TRBV7-9 and TRBJ1-2; 9 bases align to TRBD1. CDR3 length: 13 amino acids. Germline assignment: CDR1 SEHNR and CDR2 FQNEAQ (reference sequence). Trimming at V came to 5 bases and at J to 6 bases, leaving 4 bases not matched to a gene. CDR3 amino acids: CASSGQGKDGYTF. In DNA form, the CDR3 reads TGTGCCAGCAGCGGACAGGGGAAGGATGGCTACACCTTC.

V gene TRBV19 combines with J gene TRBJ2-1, with 9 positions matching TRBD2. The CDR3 is 14 residues long. After removal of 4 bases from V and 4 bases from J, the junction contained 2 bases not matched to a gene. Germline V gives CDR1 LNHDA, CDR2 SQIVND (reference sequence). CDR3 amino acids: CASSRSGGYNEQFF. In nucleotides, the CDR3 is TGTGCCAGTAGTAGGAGCGGGGGGTACAATGAGCAGTTCTTC.

This rearrangement joins TRBV30 to TRBJ1-2; weak D call: TRBD1 (5 bases). The CDR3 spans 12 residues. Germline lookup yields CDR1 GTSNPN and CDR2 SVGIG (reference sequence). Trimming left V 5 bases short and J 4 bases short, with 11 bases between. Written as DNA, the CDR3 is TGTGCCTGGGACAGATTTACCTATGGCTACACCTTC. Protein: CAWDRFTYGYTF.

The gene calls are TRBV2 and TRBJ1-2, with no clear D. From germline, CDR1 is SNHLY and CDR2 FYNNEI. This CDR3 contains 15 residues. V was clipped by 6 bases and J by 4 bases, with 18 bases between them. This CDR3 reads CASREQNEGVYGYTF. The CDR3 region has the DNA TGTGCCAGCAGGGAGCAAAACGAGGGTGTCTATGGCTACACCTTC. Drawing the rest from reference TRBV2 and TRBJ1-2, the complete variable domain is EPEVTQTPSHQVTQMGQEVILRCVPISNHLYFYWYRQILGQKVEFLVSFYNNEISEKSEIFDDQFSVERPDGSNFTLKIRSTKLEDSAMYFCASREQNEGVYGYTFGSGTRLTVV.

The chain links TRBV9 to TRBJ1-4, with a weak D call TRBD1 (5 bases). The CDR3 consists of 14 residues. V shed 2 bases and J shed 4 bases, with 9 bases lying between them. From germline, CDR1 is SGDLS and CDR2 YYNGEE. The CDR3 here is CASSVGQNNEKLFF. The CDR3 coding sequence is TGTGCCAGCAGCGTGGGGCAGAATAATGAAAAACTGTTTTTT.

V is TRBV19 and J is TRBJ2-3, with TRBD1 matching over 8 bases. This CDR3 has 13 amino acids. Germline V gene lookup returns CDR1 LNHDA and CDR2 SQIVND (reference sequence). Trimming took 8 bases from V and 3 from J; bases not matched to a gene: 4. The CDR3 region has the DNA TGTGCCAGTCAGACAGGGGCTACAGATACGCAGTATTTT. Translating gives CASQTGATDTQYF.

The CDR3 nucleotides read TGCGCCAGCAGCGGGGACAGGGACTTTGGAAACACCATATATTTT. Translated: CASSGDRDFGNTIYF. The chain uses TRBV5-1 and TRBJ1-3; TRBD1 matches 9 bases. V was pared by 4 bases and J by 3 bases, with 5 bases of the junction left unmatched. Germline V gene sequence: CDR1 SGHRS, CDR2 YFSETQ. CDR3 length: 15 amino acids.

The chain carries TRBV7-2 and TRBJ2-2, with 10 bases matching TRBD2. The V gene end was trimmed by 6 bases and the J gene end by 5 bases; junction bases not matched to a gene: 9. The CDR3 covers 16 residues. Germline V gene data show CDR1 as SGHTA and CDR2 as FQGNSA. The CDR3 coding sequence is TGTGCCAGCAGACAAAGCGGGGGGGCGTGGACCGGGGAGCTGTTTTTT. The encoded protein is CASRQSGGAWTGELFF.

CDR3 in amino acids: CASWEQGRSNQPQHF. CDR3 sequence (DNA): TGTGCCAGCTGGGAACAGGGCAGGAGCAATCAGCCCCAGCATTTT. The chain couples TRBV19 to TRBJ1-5; D perhaps matches TRBD1 (6 bases). Germline CDR1 reads LNHDA; CDR2 reads SQIVND (reference sequence). The V gene lost 9 bases and the J gene lost 1 base, with 16 bases spanning the gap. The CDR3 runs 15 residues.

V gene TRBV9 combines with J gene TRBJ1-2; D gene uncertain. CDR1 and CDR2 (germline): SGDLS, YYNGEE. The CDR3 contains 12 residues. V lost 3 bases to trimming and J lost 3 bases, with 6 bases between them. As DNA, the CDR3 is TGTGCCAGCAGCGCCCCTTACTATGGCTACACCTTC. Amino acid sequence: CASSAPYYGYTF.

The rearrangement joins TRBV5-1 to TRBJ2-3; 7 bases match TRBD1. Germline CDR1 SGHRS, CDR2 YFSETQ. Unmatched junction bases numbered 9, after V lost 4 bases and J lost 4 bases. There are 15 residues in the CDR3. The CDR3 DNA reads as TGCGCCAGCAGCGCCAACGGACAGGACGCAGATACGCAGTATTTT. This gives the protein CASSANGQDADTQYF.

The chain carries TRBV7-2 and TRBJ2-3; weak D call: TRBD1 (5 bases). Trimming cost V 4 bases and J 5 bases, with 13 bases left between them. The CDR3 sequence is 14 residues long. CDR1 is SGHTA and CDR2 is FQGNSA in the germline V gene. CDR3: CASSWKQGRDTQYF. The CDR3 DNA is TGTGCCAGCAGCTGGAAGCAGGGTCGAGATACGCAGTATTTT.